The text below deals with one T cell receptor beta chain. Each CDR3 protein gets one entry after TCRdb re-called the RACE reads with MiXCR. Among 150,000 to 200,000 distinct CDR3 sequences listed, about 14% were seen once. The germline V gene has CDR1 MNHEY and CDR2 SVGEGT. CDR3 length: 17 residues. Deletions cut 6 bases from V and 0 bases from J, with 18 bases between. The source of the sample is a study of human T cells and chemical hapten exposure. This sample's time point: patch test 1, 2 weeks after DPC sensitization. Treatment specified: therapeutic diphenylcyclopropenone sensitization with weekly scalp DPC.

The receptor comes from a woman aged 25 to 39 with alopecia areata. Some clones in this sample may be carry-over from other donors' samples. The source material was whole blood, sampled in connection with sensitization to the hapten diphenylcyclopropenone (DPC). The rearrangement links TRBV6-2 or TRBV6-3 to TRBJ2-1; perhaps TRBD2 as D (6 bases). The chain's CDR3 is CASSAPTSSSSYNEQFF. The CDR3 DNA is TGTGCCAGCAGCGCCCCTACTAGCTCCAGCTCCTACAATGAGCAGTTCTTC.